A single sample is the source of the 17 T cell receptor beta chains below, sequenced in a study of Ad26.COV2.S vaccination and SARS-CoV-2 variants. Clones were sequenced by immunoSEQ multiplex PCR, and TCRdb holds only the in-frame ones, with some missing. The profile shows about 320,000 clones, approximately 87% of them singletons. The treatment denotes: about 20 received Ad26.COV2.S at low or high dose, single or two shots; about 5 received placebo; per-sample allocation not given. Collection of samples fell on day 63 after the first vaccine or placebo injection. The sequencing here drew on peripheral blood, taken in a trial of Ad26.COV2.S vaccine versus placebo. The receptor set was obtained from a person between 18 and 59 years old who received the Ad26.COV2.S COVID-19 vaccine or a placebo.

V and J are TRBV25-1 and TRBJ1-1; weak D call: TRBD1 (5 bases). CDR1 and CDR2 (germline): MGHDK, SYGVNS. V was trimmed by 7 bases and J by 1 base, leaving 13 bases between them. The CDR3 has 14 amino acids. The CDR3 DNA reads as TGTGCCAGCACTTGGGGGGTGGGGAACACTGAAGCTTTCTTT. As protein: CASTWGVGNTEAFF.

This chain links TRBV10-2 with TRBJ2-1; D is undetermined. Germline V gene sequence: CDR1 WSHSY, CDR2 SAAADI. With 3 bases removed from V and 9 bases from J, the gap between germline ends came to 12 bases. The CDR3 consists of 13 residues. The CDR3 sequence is CASSDSRMGEQFF. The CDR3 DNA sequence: TGCGCCAGCAGTGATAGTAGGATGGGTGAGCAGTTCTTC.

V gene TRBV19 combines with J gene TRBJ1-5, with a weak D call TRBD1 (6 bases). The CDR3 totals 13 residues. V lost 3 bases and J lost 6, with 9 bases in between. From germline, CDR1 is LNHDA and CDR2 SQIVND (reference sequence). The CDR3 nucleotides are TGTGCCAGTAGTATGGGGGGCACTCAGCCCCAGCATTTT. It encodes CASSMGGTQPQHF.

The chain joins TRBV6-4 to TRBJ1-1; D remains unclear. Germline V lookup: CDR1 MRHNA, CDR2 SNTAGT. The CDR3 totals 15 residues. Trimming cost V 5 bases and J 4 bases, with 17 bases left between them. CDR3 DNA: TGTGCCAGCAGTCCTCTTCCGACGGTCGGCACTGAAGCTTTCTTT. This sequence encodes CASSPLPTVGTEAFF.

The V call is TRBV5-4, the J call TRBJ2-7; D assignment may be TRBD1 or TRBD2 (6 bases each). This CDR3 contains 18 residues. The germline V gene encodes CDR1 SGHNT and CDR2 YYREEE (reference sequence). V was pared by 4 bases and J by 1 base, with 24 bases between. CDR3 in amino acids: CASSLVGGGGYRSYEQYF. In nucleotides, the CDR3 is TGTGCCAGCAGCCTTGTCGGGGGCGGCGGGTATCGGTCCTACGAGCAGTACTTC.

CDR3 sequence: CASSLGALRDTEAFF. The CDR3 coding sequence is TGTGCCAGCAGTTTAGGGGCACTGAGGGACACTGAAGCTTTCTTT. The chain uses TRBV28 and TRBJ1-1; D is perhaps TRBD1 (5 bases). From germline, CDR1 is MDHEN and CDR2 SYDVKM. The CDR3 consists of 15 residues. Trimming left V 2 bases short and J 3 bases short, with 13 bases between.

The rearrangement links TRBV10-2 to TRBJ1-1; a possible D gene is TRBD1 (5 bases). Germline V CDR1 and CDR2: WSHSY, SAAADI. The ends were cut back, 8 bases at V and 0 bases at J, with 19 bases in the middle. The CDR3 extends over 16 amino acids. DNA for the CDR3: TGCGCCAGCCGGGGTGGACAATTGTCTGTGAACACTGAAGCTTTCTTT. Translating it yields CASRGGQLSVNTEAFF.

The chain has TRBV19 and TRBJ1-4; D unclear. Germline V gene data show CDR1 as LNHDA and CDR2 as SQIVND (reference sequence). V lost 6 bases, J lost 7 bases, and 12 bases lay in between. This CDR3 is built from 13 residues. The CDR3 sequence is CASSPGRTEKLFF. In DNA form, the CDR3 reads TGTGCCAGTAGCCCCGGGAGGACTGAAAAACTGTTTTTT.

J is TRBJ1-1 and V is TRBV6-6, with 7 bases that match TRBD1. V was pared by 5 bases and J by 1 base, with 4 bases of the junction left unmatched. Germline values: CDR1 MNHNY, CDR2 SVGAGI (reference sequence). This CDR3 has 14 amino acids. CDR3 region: CASSARTGNTEAFF. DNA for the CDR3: TGTGCCAGCAGTGCCCGGACAGGGAACACTGAAGCTTTCTTT.

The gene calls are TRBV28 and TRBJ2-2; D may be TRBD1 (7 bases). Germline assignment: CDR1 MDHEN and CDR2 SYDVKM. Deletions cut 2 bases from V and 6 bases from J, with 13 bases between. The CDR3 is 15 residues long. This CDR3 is CASSLGWRGPGELFF. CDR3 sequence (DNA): TGTGCCAGCAGTTTAGGGTGGAGGGGGCCCGGGGAGCTGTTTTTT.

The CDR3 bases are TGTGCCAGCAGCCAATTCATAGCGGGGGATCTCCAAGAGACCCAGTACTTC. Its protein product is CASSQFIAGDLQETQYF. This sequence joins TRBV7-6 and TRBJ2-5, with 9 bases identical to TRBD2. Unmatched junction bases numbered 11, after V lost 5 bases and J lost 1 base. The CDR3 consists of 17 residues. The germline CDR1 and CDR2 sequences are SGHVS and FNYEAQ.

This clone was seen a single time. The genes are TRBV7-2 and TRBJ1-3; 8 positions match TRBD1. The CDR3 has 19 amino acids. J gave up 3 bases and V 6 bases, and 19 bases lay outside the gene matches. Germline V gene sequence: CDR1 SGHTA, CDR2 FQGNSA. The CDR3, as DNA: TGTGCCAGCAGTTCACTAGGACAGGGAGGCCCCCTTGGTGGAAACACCATATATTTT. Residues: CASSSLGQGGPLGGNTIYF.

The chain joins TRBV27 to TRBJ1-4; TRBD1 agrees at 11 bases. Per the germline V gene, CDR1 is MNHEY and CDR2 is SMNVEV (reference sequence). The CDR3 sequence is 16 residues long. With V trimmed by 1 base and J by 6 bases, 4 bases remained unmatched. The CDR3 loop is CASSLYGDRGYEKLFF. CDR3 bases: TGTGCCAGCAGTTTATATGGGGACAGGGGGTATGAAAAACTGTTTTTT.

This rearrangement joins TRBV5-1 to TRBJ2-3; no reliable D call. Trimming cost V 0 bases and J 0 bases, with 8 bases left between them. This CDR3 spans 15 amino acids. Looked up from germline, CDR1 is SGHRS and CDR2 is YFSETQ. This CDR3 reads CASSLEVDSTDTQYF. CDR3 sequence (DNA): TGCGCCAGCAGCTTGGAAGTAGACAGCACAGATACGCAGTATTTT.

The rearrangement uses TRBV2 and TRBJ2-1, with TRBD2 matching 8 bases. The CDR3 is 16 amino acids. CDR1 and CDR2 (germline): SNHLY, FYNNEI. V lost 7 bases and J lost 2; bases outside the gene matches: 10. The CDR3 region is CASMKVPAGAYNEQFF. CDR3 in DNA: TGTGCCAGCATGAAAGTCCCAGCGGGGGCCTACAATGAGCAGTTCTTC. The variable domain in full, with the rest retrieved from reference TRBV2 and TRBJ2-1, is EPEVTQTPSHQVTQMGQEVILRCVPISNHLYFYWYRQILGQKVEFLVSFYNNEISEKSEIFDDQFSVERPDGSNFTLKIRSTKLEDSAMYFCASMKVPAGAYNEQFFGPGTRLTVL.

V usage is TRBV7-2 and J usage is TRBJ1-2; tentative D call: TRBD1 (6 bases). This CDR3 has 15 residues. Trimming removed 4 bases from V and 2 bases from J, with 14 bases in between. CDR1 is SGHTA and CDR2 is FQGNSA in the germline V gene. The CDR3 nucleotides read TGTGCCAGCAGCTCAGGGGTGGCAGGGAACTATGGCTACACCTTC. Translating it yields CASSSGVAGNYGYTF.

The CDR3 protein is CASSLGAGSFGYTF. CDR3 bases: TGTGCCAGCAGTTTGGGGGCAGGAAGTTTTGGCTACACCTTC. V usage is TRBV27 and J usage is TRBJ1-2; possible D gene TRBD1, 6 bases. The germline V gene has CDR1 MNHEY and CDR2 SMNVEV (reference sequence). V was clipped by 3 bases and J by 7 bases, with 15 bases between them. This CDR3 has 14 residues.